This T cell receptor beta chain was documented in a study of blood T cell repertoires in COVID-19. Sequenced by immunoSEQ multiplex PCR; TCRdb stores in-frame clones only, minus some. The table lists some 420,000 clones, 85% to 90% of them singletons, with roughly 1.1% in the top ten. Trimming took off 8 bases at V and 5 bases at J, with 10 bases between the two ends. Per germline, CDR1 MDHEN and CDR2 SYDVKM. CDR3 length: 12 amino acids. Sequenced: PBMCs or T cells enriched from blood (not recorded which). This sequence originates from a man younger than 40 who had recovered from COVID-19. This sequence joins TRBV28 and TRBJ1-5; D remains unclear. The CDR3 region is CASGKGDQPQHF. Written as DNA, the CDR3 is TGTGCCAGCGGGAAGGGAGATCAGCCCCAGCATTTT.